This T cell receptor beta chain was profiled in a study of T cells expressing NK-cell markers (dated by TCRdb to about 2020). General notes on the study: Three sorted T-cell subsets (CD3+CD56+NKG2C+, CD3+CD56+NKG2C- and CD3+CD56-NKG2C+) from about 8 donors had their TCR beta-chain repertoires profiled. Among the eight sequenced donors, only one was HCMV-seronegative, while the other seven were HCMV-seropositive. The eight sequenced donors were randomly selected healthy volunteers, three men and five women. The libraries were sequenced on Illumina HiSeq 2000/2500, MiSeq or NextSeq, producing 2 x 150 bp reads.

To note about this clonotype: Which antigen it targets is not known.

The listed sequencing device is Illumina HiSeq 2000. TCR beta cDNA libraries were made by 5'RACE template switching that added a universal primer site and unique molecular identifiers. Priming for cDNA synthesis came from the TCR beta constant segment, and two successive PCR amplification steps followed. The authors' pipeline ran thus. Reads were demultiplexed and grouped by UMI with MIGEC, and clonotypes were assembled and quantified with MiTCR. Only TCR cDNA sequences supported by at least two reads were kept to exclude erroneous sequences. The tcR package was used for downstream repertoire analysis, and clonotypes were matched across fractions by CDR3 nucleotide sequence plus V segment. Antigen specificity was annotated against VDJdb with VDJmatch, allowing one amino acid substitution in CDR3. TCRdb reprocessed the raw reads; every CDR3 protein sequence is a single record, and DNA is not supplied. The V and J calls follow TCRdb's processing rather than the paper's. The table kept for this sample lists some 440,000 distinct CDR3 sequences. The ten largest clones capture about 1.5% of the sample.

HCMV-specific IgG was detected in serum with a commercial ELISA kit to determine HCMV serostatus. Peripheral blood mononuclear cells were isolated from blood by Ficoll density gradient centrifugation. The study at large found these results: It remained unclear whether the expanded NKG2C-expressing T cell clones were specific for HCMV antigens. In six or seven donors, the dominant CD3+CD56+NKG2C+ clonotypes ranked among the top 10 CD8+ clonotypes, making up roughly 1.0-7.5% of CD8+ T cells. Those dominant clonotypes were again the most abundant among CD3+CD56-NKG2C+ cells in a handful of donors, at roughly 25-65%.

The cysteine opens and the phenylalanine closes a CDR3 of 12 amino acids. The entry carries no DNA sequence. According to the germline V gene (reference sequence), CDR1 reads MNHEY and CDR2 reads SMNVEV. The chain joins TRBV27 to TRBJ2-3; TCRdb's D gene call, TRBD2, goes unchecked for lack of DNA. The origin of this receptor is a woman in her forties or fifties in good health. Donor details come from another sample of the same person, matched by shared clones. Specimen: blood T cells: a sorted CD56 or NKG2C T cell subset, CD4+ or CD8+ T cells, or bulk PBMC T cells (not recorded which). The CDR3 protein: CASTSGGLAQYF.